Listed here are 16 T cell receptor beta chains from one sample, sequenced in a study of cytomegalovirus exposure and HLA in healthy donors (dated by TCRdb to 2017 to 2019). Libraries were built with the immunoSEQ multiplex PCR assay. The multiplex PCR relied on a mix of 60 forward primers for TCR Vbeta segments and 13 reverse primers for TCR Jbeta segments. In TCRdb, the immuneACCESS table is reduced to in-frame sequences with V and J assigned. These tables do not hold every clone; where another copy was compared, an unresolved V gene accounts for under half, and the others remain unexplained. A total of 85,000 to 120,000 clones appear in this sample, roughly three quarters of them only once. Together, the top ten hold 8.5% to 10% of the sample. The sequencing input was PBMCs. Receptors were obtained from a male donor in good health and CMV-seropositive.

The chain has TRBV6-4 and TRBJ2-7, with a weak D call TRBD1 (6 bases). Germline V gene sequence: CDR1 MRHNA, CDR2 SNTAGT. CDR3 length equals 16 residues. Trimming cost V 5 bases and J 0 bases, with 17 bases left between them. This chain's CDR3 is CASSSPPGHLSYEQYF. The CDR3 DNA follows: TGTGCCAGCAGTTCCCCACCGGGACACCTCTCCTACGAGCAGTACTTC.

The chain employs TRBV7-6 and TRBJ2-3, with D unclear. The CDR3 is 18 residues long. The germline V gene has CDR1 SGHVS and CDR2 FNYEAQ. V was cut by 2 bases and J by 6 bases, with 24 bases left in between. The CDR3, as DNA: TGTGCCAGCAGCTTAAGTACGAGCCTGGGTGAGGCCACGGATACGCAGTATTTT. Protein: CASSLSTSLGEATDTQYF.

This clone was observed a handful of times. The chain employs TRBV28 and TRBJ2-5; 7 nucleotides align to TRBD2. The V gene's germline CDR1 is MDHEN and CDR2 SYDVKM. The CDR3 sequence is 14 residues long. V lost 6 bases, J lost 1 base, and 5 bases stayed unmatched. In DNA form, the CDR3 reads TGTGCCAGCAGGCCCGGCGGGAGCCAAGAGACCCAGTACTTC. The encoded protein is CASRPGGSQETQYF.

The V gene is TRBV10-3, the J gene TRBJ2-2; 10 nucleotides align to TRBD2. V trimming: 7 bases; J trimming: 4 bases; junction bases outside the gene matches: 6. Per germline, CDR1 ENHRY and CDR2 SYGVKD. The CDR3 is 15 residues long. Written as DNA, the CDR3 is TGTGCCATCACCCCGGGACTAGCGTCCACCGGGGAGCTGTTTTTT. Protein sequence: CAITPGLASTGELFF.

This clone was seen only a few times. The chain has TRBV28 and TRBJ1-2; D is perhaps TRBD1 (5 bases). This CDR3 region has 14 residues. Trimming pared 5 bases from V and 4 bases from J, leaving 14 bases between. Germline V gene sequence: CDR1 MDHEN, CDR2 SYDVKM. The CDR3 here is CASSPQGVAYGYTF. The CDR3 nucleotides are TGTGCCAGCAGTCCCCAGGGCGTTGCCTATGGCTACACCTTC.

This sequence joins TRBV29-1 and TRBJ1-2; no definite D call. Trimming stripped 4 bases from V and 10 bases from J, with 16 bases between. CDR1 and CDR2 from the germline V gene are SQVTM and ANQGSEA. This CDR3 spans 12 amino acids. For the CDR3, the DNA is TGCAGCGTTGTCGTTTCCCTAAGCTACTACACCTTC. It translates to CSVVVSLSYYTF.

V usage is TRBV28 and J usage is TRBJ2-5; possibly TRBD1 for D (8 bases). Trimming left V 8 bases short and J 4 bases short, with 20 bases between. The CDR3 is made up of 15 amino acids. CDR1 is MDHEN, CDR2 SYDVKM, per germline. The CDR3 loop is CASGEGQGARETQYF. The CDR3 DNA sequence: TGTGCCAGCGGGGAGGGTCAGGGGGCGCGAGAGACCCAGTACTTC.

This clone came up once. The chain uses TRBV6-1 and TRBJ2-3; a possible D gene is TRBD2 (5 bases). V was pared by 8 bases and J by 6 bases, with 15 bases between. The CDR3 loop spans 13 amino acids. Germline values: CDR1 MNHNS, CDR2 SASEGT. The CDR3 loop is CASVLAETDTQYF. In DNA, the CDR3 is TGTGCCAGCGTTCTAGCCGAAACCGATACGCAGTATTTT.

The gene calls are TRBV27 and TRBJ2-1, with 7 bases aligning to TRBD2. The CDR3 totals 14 residues. Trimming removed 6 bases from V and 5 bases from J; junction bases left unmatched: 7. CDR1 is MNHEY, CDR2 SMNVEV, per germline (reference sequence). CDR3 protein: CASSLGLGNNEQFF. Written as DNA, the CDR3 is TGTGCCAGCAGCCTTGGACTAGGCAACAATGAGCAGTTCTTC.

This clone was seen only a few times. The V call is TRBV19, the J call TRBJ2-6; D unclear. Germline V gene data show CDR1 as LNHDA and CDR2 as SQIVND (reference sequence). This CDR3 comprises 15 residues. Trimming left V 7 bases short and J 2 bases short, with 12 bases between. The CDR3 spells CASKEKETGANVLTF. CDR3 nucleotides: TGTGCCAGTAAAGAGAAGGAGACTGGGGCCAACGTCCTGACTTTC.

This clone appeared a few times. This chain connects TRBV15 to TRBJ2-7; 11 bases match TRBD1. CDR3 size: 15 residues. V lost 3 bases, J lost 4 bases, and 5 bases stayed unmatched. Looked up from germline, CDR1 is LNHNV and CDR2 is YYDKDF (reference sequence). The CDR3 nucleotides read TGTGCCACCAGCAGGGCCGGGACAGGGGGGTACGAGCAGTACTTC. This encodes CATSRAGTGGYEQYF.

V and J are TRBV7-3 and TRBJ2-2; TRBD2 aligns across 8 bases. Germline CDR1 and CDR2: SGHTA and FQGTGA. The CDR3 sequence is 16 residues long. The ends lost 6 bases at V and 6 bases at J; junction bases unmatched: 12. CDR3 nucleotide sequence: TGTGCCAGCAGTCCCCATAGGGCGGGAGGCGCCGGGGAGCTGTTTTTT. Translation gives CASSPHRAGGAGELFF.

To note about this clone: In the same sample, other DNA sequences code for this CDR3. V is TRBV7-7 and J is TRBJ2-1, with D unclear. CDR1 SSHAT and CDR2 FNYEAQ come from the germline V gene (reference sequence). This CDR3 comprises 14 residues. Trimming left V 5 bases short and J 6 bases short, with 14 bases between. The CDR3 reads CASSPTLAGNEQFF. CDR3 nucleotide sequence: TGTGCCAGCAGCCCAACCTTAGCTGGCAATGAGCAGTTCTTC.

The chain employs TRBV29-1 and TRBJ2-2, with D perhaps TRBD2 (5 bases). Looked up from germline, CDR1 is SQVTM and CDR2 is ANQGSEA. V gave up 4 bases and J gave up 7 bases, with 13 bases separating them. The CDR3 is 13 residues long. The CDR3 protein is CSVGTPSGGELFF. Here the CDR3 DNA reads TGCAGCGTTGGGACTCCCTCCGGCGGGGAGCTGTTTTTT.

This clone occurred a few times. The chain is built from TRBV9 and TRBJ1-3; D possibly corresponds to TRBD1 (5 bases). Deletions cut 3 bases from V and 2 bases from J, with 15 bases between. Germline loops: CDR1 SGDLS, CDR2 YYNGEE. This CDR3 spans 16 amino acids. DNA of the CDR3: TGTGCCAGCAGCGGGGTCGGGGGTCCCGCTGGAAACACCATATATTTT. It codes for CASSGVGGPAGNTIYF.

V usage is TRBV28 and J usage is TRBJ2-7; 10 positions match TRBD2. The CDR3 contains 17 residues. Germline V lookup: CDR1 MDHEN, CDR2 SYDVKM. J lost 4 bases, V lost 6 bases, and 15 bases had no gene match. The CDR3 here is CASSEPRFSGRRYEQYF. CDR3 DNA sequence: TGTGCCAGCAGCGAGCCTCGTTTTAGCGGGAGGCGTTACGAGCAGTACTTC.